One sample yielded the 19 T cell receptor beta chains listed below, sequenced in a study of blood T cell repertoires in COVID-19. Sequencing was performed with immunoSEQ multiplex PCR; in TCRdb, only in-frame clones are kept and a portion is missing. The sample holds about 36,000 clones, 75% to 95% seen once. Specimen: peripheral blood. The receptors were sampled from a human donor in a cohort sampled during active COVID-19.

This clone occurred a few times. The chain carries TRBV28 and TRBJ1-6; TRBD1 matches 7 bases. Germline values: CDR1 MDHEN, CDR2 SYDVKM. J gave up 6 bases and V 5 bases, and 7 bases lay outside the gene matches. This CDR3 spans 15 amino acids. The CDR3 coding sequence is TGTGCCAGCAGTCAGACAGGGTCGCGTAATTCACCCCTCCACTTT. Protein sequence: CASSQTGSRNSPLHF.

This clone showed up just once. The chain joins TRBV5-1 to TRBJ2-5, with no clear D. The CDR3 runs 14 residues. From germline, CDR1 is SGHRS and CDR2 YFSETQ. V lost 4 bases and J 2 bases, leaving 12 bases between the germline ends. The CDR3 sequence: CASSLSSSQETQYF. The CDR3 DNA reads as TGCGCCAGCAGCCTGTCGTCCAGTCAAGAGACCCAGTACTTC.

The V call is TRBV28, the J call TRBJ2-3; TRBD2 matches 11 bases. V lost 6 bases, J lost 4 bases, and 9 bases stayed unmatched. CDR3 length: 16 amino acids. The germline gives CDR1 MDHEN, CDR2 SYDVKM. DNA of the CDR3: TGTGCCAGCAGCGGATCTAGCGGGAGGTCCTCAGATACGCAGTATTTT. Translated, it gives CASSGSSGRSSDTQYF.

J is TRBJ2-3 and V is TRBV24-1, with 10 bases aligning to TRBD1. The CDR3 spans 15 residues. V was clipped by 3 bases and J by 5 bases; unmatched bases: 4. Per the germline V gene, CDR1 is KGHDR and CDR2 is SFDVKD. CDR3 bases: TGTGCCACCAGTGATGACAGGGGGCCTGGAGATACGCAGTATTTT. Protein: CATSDDRGPGDTQYF.

The V call is TRBV29-1, the J call TRBJ2-5; 7 bases fit TRBD2. The CDR3 extends over 12 amino acids. After removal of 4 bases from V and 3 bases from J, the junction contained 2 bases not matched to a gene. Germline CDR1 reads SQVTM; CDR2 reads ANQGSEA. The chain's CDR3 is CSVGGGKETQYF. DNA of the CDR3: TGCAGCGTTGGGGGAGGGAAAGAGACCCAGTACTTC.

This clone was recorded a few times. The V and J genes are TRBV20-1 and TRBJ1-5, with D perhaps matching TRBD1 (5 bases). The germline V gene has CDR1 DFQATT and CDR2 SNEGSKA (reference sequence). V was trimmed by 6 bases and J by 7 bases, leaving 10 bases between them. The CDR3 loop spans 11 amino acids. CDR3 residues: CSAGTAQPQHF. The CDR3 bases are TGCAGTGCAGGGACTGCCCAGCCCCAGCATTTT.

V is TRBV3-1 (or the pseudogene TRBV3-2) and J is TRBJ2-1; TRBD2 matches at 8 bases. CDR1 LGHDT and CDR2 YNNKEL come from the germline V gene (reference sequence). The CDR3 loop spans 15 amino acids. J was trimmed by 6 bases and V by 6 bases; bases with no gene match: 10. CDR3 coding DNA: TGTGCCAGCAGGCTACAGGGAACTAGCGGCAATGAGCAGTTCTTC. It is translated as CASRLQGTSGNEQFF.

V gene TRBV4-1 combines with J gene TRBJ1-3; the D is unclear. The V end lost 1 base, the J end lost 2 bases, and 6 bases lay between the germline ends. The length of the CDR3 is 14 residues. Germline V gene lookup returns CDR1 MGHRA and CDR2 YSYEKL. In DNA, the CDR3 is TGCGCCAGCAGCCAAGGGGAGGCTGGAAACACCATATATTTT. Encoded protein: CASSQGEAGNTIYF.

The chain carries TRBV28 and TRBJ1-3, with TRBD1 identical over 7 bases. The V and J ends lost 5 bases and 4 bases, in that order; junction bases with no gene match: 5. Germline CDR1 reads MDHEN; CDR2 reads SYDVKM. This CDR3 comprises 14 residues. CDR3 in DNA: TGTGCCAGCAGTGCCGGACAGGCGGGAAACACCATATATTTT. It yields the protein CASSAGQAGNTIYF.

The chain has TRBV2 and TRBJ2-1; maybe TRBD2 (5 bases). The V end was cut by 8 bases, the J end by 9 bases, with 5 bases between. The germline V gene has CDR1 SNHLY and CDR2 FYNNEI. This CDR3 contains 9 residues. The CDR3 loop reads CASRGEQFF. CDR3 sequence (DNA): TGTGCCAGCCGGGGTGAGCAGTTCTTC.

The rearrangement uses TRBV7-9 and TRBJ2-1; 9 bases fit TRBD2. Germline CDR1 reads SEHNR; CDR2 reads FQNEAQ (reference sequence). The V segment lost 2 bases and the J segment 5 bases; nucleotides outside the gene matches: 7. The CDR3 extends over 16 amino acids. The CDR3 loop reads CASSLPGLARDNEQFF. For the CDR3, the DNA is TGTGCCAGCAGCTTACCCGGACTAGCGAGGGACAATGAGCAGTTCTTC.

The rearrangement joins TRBV5-1 to TRBJ2-6; D might be TRBD2 (5 bases). The CDR3 contains 16 residues. Germline CDR1 reads SGHRS; CDR2 reads YFSETQ. With 4 bases removed from V and 0 bases from J, the gap between germline ends came to 11 bases. The CDR3 coding sequence is TGCGCCAGCAGCCGAGGGATGGGCTCTGGGGCCAACGTCCTGACTTTC. Translation gives CASSRGMGSGANVLTF.

The V gene is TRBV6-2 or TRBV6-3, the J gene TRBJ2-5; TRBD2 might be the D (6 bases). The germline V and J ends were trimmed by 0 bases and 0 bases, with 14 bases remaining between them. Germline lookup yields CDR1 MNHEY and CDR2 SVGEGT. This CDR3 has 17 amino acids. CDR3 sequence: CASSYSTGLGYQETQYF. The CDR3 coding sequence is TGTGCCAGCAGTTACTCGACGGGACTGGGCTACCAAGAGACCCAGTACTTC.

The sample holds one count of this clone. The V and J genes are TRBV18 and TRBJ2-5; no clear D. The CDR3 is 12 amino acids. V was trimmed by 6 bases and J by 2 bases, leaving 7 bases between them. Germline values: CDR1 KGHSH, CDR2 LQKENI. CDR3: CASSAQQETQYF. The CDR3 DNA follows: TGTGCCAGCTCGGCACAGCAAGAGACCCAGTACTTC.

The CDR3 protein is CASSRIEAPQNEQFF. The CDR3, as DNA: TGTGCCAGCAGCCGTATCGAGGCCCCTCAAAATGAGCAGTTCTTC. V is TRBV27 and J is TRBJ2-1; D not resolved. With 6 bases removed from V and 7 bases from J, the gap between germline ends came to 19 bases. There are 15 residues in the CDR3. CDR1 and CDR2 from the germline V gene are MNHEY and SMNVEV (reference sequence).

This clone was seen a single time. This sequence joins TRBV14 and TRBJ2-1; 11 bases are shared with TRBD2. The ends lost 4 bases at V and 8 bases at J; junction bases unmatched: 7. Germline CDR1 reads SGHDN; CDR2 reads FVKESK. The CDR3 contains 15 residues. The CDR3 region has the DNA TGTGCCAGCAGCCGTACTAGCGGGAGTGGTTATGAGCAGTTCTTC. Its protein product is CASSRTSGSGYEQFF.

J is TRBJ2-1 and V is TRBV5-1, with D perhaps TRBD2 (7 bases). V lost 3 bases and J lost 6, with 19 bases in between. The CDR3 runs to 16 residues. Germline lookup yields CDR1 SGHRS and CDR2 YFSETQ. The CDR3 is CASSSEGGGMGNEQFF. For the CDR3, the DNA is TGCGCCAGCAGCTCCGAGGGGGGAGGGATGGGCAATGAGCAGTTCTTC. The full variable domain, in which reference TRBV5-1 and TRBJ2-1 provide the parts outside the CDR3, is KAGVTQTPRYLIKTRGQQVTLSCSPISGHRSVSWYQQTPGQGLQFLFEYFSETQRNKGNFPGRFSGRQFSNSRSEMNVSTLELGDSALYLCASSSEGGGMGNEQFFGPGTRLTVL.

The rearrangement uses TRBV30 and TRBJ1-1, with 7 bases fitting TRBD1. Germline values: CDR1 GTSNPN, CDR2 SVGIG (reference sequence). J was trimmed by 3 bases and V by 0 bases; bases with no gene match: 13. This CDR3 has 17 residues. CDR3 sequence: CAWSVGIVRGLDTEAFF. The CDR3 nucleotides read TGTGCCTGGAGTGTAGGAATAGTTAGGGGGCTGGACACTGAAGCTTTCTTT.

V and J are TRBV3-1 (or the pseudogene TRBV3-2) and TRBJ1-5; D is unclear. Trimming took off 2 bases at V and 8 bases at J, with 13 bases between the two ends. CDR1 is LGHDT, CDR2 YNNKEL, per germline (reference sequence). CDR3 size: 14 residues. The CDR3 is CASSQTGGSEPQHF. The CDR3 DNA is TGTGCCAGCAGCCAAACGGGAGGTTCGGAGCCCCAGCATTTT.